The next 2 T cell receptor beta chains were all read from a single sample in a study of vaccination effects on CD4 cells after COVID-19. Under the ViraFEST assay, PBMC were stimulated with viral peptide pools so that antigen-specific CD4+ T cells expanded. Sequencing was performed afterwards. It was after nine to eleven days of culture that CD4+ T cells were isolated. A positive SARS-CoV-2 PCR test fell between March and December 2020. The method was immunoSEQ multiplex PCR; TCRdb's version includes in-frame clones alone and lacks a portion of them. The table has around 40,000 clones, over 60% seen once. These TCRs' antigens remain unknown. Sequences were derived from CD4+ T cells from PBMCs cultured with a peptide pool, sampled before COVID-19 vaccination. All receptors derive from a human donor who had a prior SARS-CoV-2 infection.

The chain couples TRBV11-2 to TRBJ2-6; tentative D call: TRBD2 (5 bases). Germline loops: CDR1 SGHAT, CDR2 FQNNGV. The CDR3 sequence is 16 residues long. Between the trimmed V and J ends, which lost 4 bases and 2 bases, there was a span of 12 bases. For the CDR3, the DNA is TGTGCCAGCAGCTCCTTATCGGGGACTGGGGCCAACGTCCTGACTTTC. Translating gives CASSSLSGTGANVLTF.

The V call is TRBV5-4, the J call TRBJ1-1, with D unclear. The germline gives CDR1 SGHNT, CDR2 YYREEE (reference sequence). The CDR3 extends over 15 amino acids. The V and J ends lost 0 bases and 1 base respectively, with 10 bases between them. The DNA for the CDR3 is TGTGCCAGCAGCTTGGGCAACACCCAGAACACTGAAGCTTTCTTT. Translation: CASSLGNTQNTEAFF.